The 8 T cell receptor beta chains below all came from one sample that was sequenced in a study of T cell responses to AZD1222 COVID-19 vaccine. The method was immunoSEQ multiplex PCR; TCRdb's version includes in-frame clones alone and lacks a portion of them. The top ten hold 1.5% to 2% of the sample, which has fewer than 200,000 clones, roughly nine tenths seen once. Sequences were derived from peripheral blood, sampled 28 days after the second AZD1222 dose. The receptor set was obtained from an adult who received the AZD1222 COVID-19 vaccine.

This clone was found once. This sequence joins TRBV2 and TRBJ1-1; the match to TRBD1 covers 10 bases. From germline, CDR1 is SNHLY and CDR2 FYNNEI. This CDR3 has 14 amino acids. Trimming took 5 bases from V and 7 from J; bases not matched to a gene: 7. The CDR3 region has the DNA TGTGCCAGCAGTCCGGACAGGGGGTATATTGAAGCTTTCTTT. Translated: CASSPDRGYIEAFF.

This rearrangement joins TRBV6-2 or TRBV6-3 to TRBJ2-5, with D maybe TRBD2 (6 bases). Deletions cut 5 bases from V and 3 bases from J, with 10 bases between. This CDR3 comprises 13 residues. Germline lookup yields CDR1 MNHEY and CDR2 SVGEGT. CDR3 nucleotides: TGTGCCAGCAGTGGACTACTTAAAGAGACCCAGTACTTC. Translated: CASSGLLKETQYF.

This clone was seen once. The rearrangement uses TRBV4-2 and TRBJ1-3; tentative D call: TRBD1 (5 bases). V was shortened by 0 bases and J by 7 bases, with 19 bases between the two germline ends. Germline CDR1 and CDR2: LGHNA and YNFKEQ. This CDR3 comprises 17 residues. The chain's CDR3 is CASSQDPPLGERNTIYF. The CDR3 coding sequence is TGTGCCAGCAGCCAAGATCCCCCGCTGGGGGAGAGGAACACCATATATTTT.

Written as DNA, the CDR3 is TGCGCCAGCAGCCCCGGACAGGGGGCTCGTGAAAAACTGTTTTTT. Its translation is CASSPGQGAREKLFF. V and J are TRBV5-1 and TRBJ1-4; TRBD1 matches 11 bases. CDR3 length: 15 amino acids. V lost 4 bases to trimming and J lost 7 bases; unmatched junction nucleotides: 6. Germline CDR1 reads SGHRS; CDR2 reads YFSETQ.

The sample holds a few counts of this clone. Other DNA sequences from this sample encode an identical CDR3 as well. The J gene is TRBJ2-2, the V gene TRBV3-1 (or the pseudogene TRBV3-2), with a possible D match to TRBD1 (6 bases). CDR3 length: 14 residues. The germline CDR1 and CDR2 sequences are LGHDT and YNNKEL (reference sequence). The V gene lost 4 bases and the J gene lost 5 bases, with 11 bases spanning the gap. The CDR3 loop reads CASSPVGGTGELFF. The CDR3 DNA reads as TGTGCCAGCAGCCCCGTAGGGGGAACCGGGGAGCTGTTTTTT.

J is TRBJ1-2 and V is TRBV6-1; a possible D gene is TRBD1 (6 bases). From germline, CDR1 is MNHNS and CDR2 SASEGT. V was clipped by 1 base and J by 4 bases, with 10 bases between them. This CDR3 has 14 residues. CDR3 in DNA: TGTGCCAGCAGTGAAGGGGGGCTTGTCTATGGCTACACCTTC. It is translated as CASSEGGLVYGYTF.

This chain links TRBV5-1 with TRBJ2-3; 9 positions agree with TRBD1. The germline CDR1 and CDR2 sequences are SGHRS and YFSETQ. The CDR3 totals 14 residues. After removal of 5 bases from V and 3 bases from J, the junction contained 4 bases not matched to a gene. The CDR3 loop is CASRMGQGTDTQYF. In nucleotides, the CDR3 is TGCGCCAGCAGAATGGGACAGGGTACAGATACGCAGTATTTT. The whole variable domain, remainder taken from reference TRBV5-1 and TRBJ2-3, is KAGVTQTPRYLIKTRGQQVTLSCSPISGHRSVSWYQQTPGQGLQFLFEYFSETQRNKGNFPGRFSGRQFSNSRSEMNVSTLELGDSALYLCASRMGQGTDTQYFGPGTRLTVL.

The chain has TRBV12-3 or TRBV12-4 and TRBJ2-3; no firm D call. The CDR3 extends over 13 amino acids. Deletions cut 2 bases from V and 0 bases from J, with 3 bases between. The DNA for the CDR3 is TGTGCCAGCAGTTTAATTAGCACAGATACGCAGTATTTT. The encoded protein is CASSLISTDTQYF.